These 32 T cell receptor beta chains were sequenced from one sample in a study of beta chain features in type 1 diabetes. The study's findings and limits: Across all four CD4+ subsets, people with type 1 diabetes showed modestly shorter TCRB CDR3s.

What was sequenced were expressed TCRB transcripts, since all of the isolated RNA had been reverse transcribed. Data came from immunoSEQ multiplex PCR; TCRdb stores just in-frame clones and leaves some out. There are 550,000 to 850,000 clones in the sample; around an eighth occur only once, and 0.022% lies in the top ten. These receptors are not linked to any known antigen. Sequencing input: naive CD4+ T cells from blood. The receptors originated from a man younger than 30 with type 1 diabetes.

V is TRBV7-2 and J is TRBJ2-1; 9 positions agree with TRBD1. The CDR3 covers 16 residues. Germline V gives CDR1 SGHTA, CDR2 FQGNSA. V was clipped by 6 bases and J by 4 bases; unmatched bases: 10. The CDR3 bases are TGTGCCAGCAGACCAGCTTACAGGGGGCCGTACAATGAGCAGTTCTTC. Its protein product is CASRPAYRGPYNEQFF.

The genes are TRBV5-1 and TRBJ2-1, with 9 bases lining up with TRBD2. CDR3 length: 15 residues. The V gene's germline CDR1 is SGHRS and CDR2 YFSETQ. J gave up 3 bases and V 2 bases, and 3 bases lay outside the gene matches. The CDR3 region has the DNA TGCGCCAGCAGCTTTGCTAGCGGGGACTACAATGAGCAGTTCTTC. Translation gives CASSFASGDYNEQFF.

In its sample, this clone was seen a few times. V gene TRBV7-2 combines with J gene TRBJ2-1; TRBD2 agrees at 9 bases. The germline V gene has CDR1 SGHTA and CDR2 FQGNSA. The CDR3 sequence is 16 residues long. After removal of 1 base from V and 2 bases from J, the junction contained 3 bases not matched to a gene. CDR3 in amino acids: CASSLDSGGPYNEQFF. CDR3 nucleotides: TGTGCCAGCAGCTTAGATAGCGGGGGCCCCTACAATGAGCAGTTCTTC.

The chain has TRBV9 and TRBJ1-2; 9 bases align to TRBD1. CDR1 and CDR2 (germline): SGDLS, YYNGEE. The CDR3 extends over 16 amino acids. With 3 bases clipped from V and 0 bases from J, the junction kept 6 bases outside the gene matches. CDR3 nucleotide sequence: TGTGCCAGCAGCGACCGGGACAGGGACTCTAACTATGGCTACACCTTC. This codes for CASSDRDRDSNYGYTF. Full variable domain (rest looked up from reference TRBV9 and TRBJ1-2): DSGVTQTPKHLITATGQRVTLRCSPRSGDLSVYWYQQSLDQGLQFLIQYYNGEERAKGNILERFSAQQFPDLHSELNLSSLELGDSALYFCASSDRDRDSNYGYTFGSGTRLTVV.

Worth noting for this clone: Distinct nucleotide sequences in the sample also encode this CDR3. CDR3 nucleotides: TGTGCCAGCAGCCGGACAGCAACTAATGAAAAACTGTTTTTT. It specifies CASSRTATNEKLFF. This rearrangement joins TRBV7-2 to TRBJ1-4; D might be TRBD1 (6 bases). V was shortened by 5 bases and J by 0 bases, with 7 bases between the two germline ends. This CDR3 is 14 amino acids long. The germline V gene encodes CDR1 SGHTA and CDR2 FQGNSA. The variable domain in full, with the rest retrieved from reference TRBV7-2 and TRBJ1-4, is GAGVSQSPSNKVTEKGKDVELRCDPISGHTALYWYRQSLGQGLEFLIYFQGNSAPDKSGLPSDRFSAERTGGSVSTLTIQRTQQEDSAVYLCASSRTATNEKLFFGSGTQLSVL.

The rearrangement joins TRBV7-6 to TRBJ2-7; D is perhaps TRBD1 (6 bases). From germline, CDR1 is SGHVS and CDR2 FNYEAQ. CDR3 length equals 12 residues. Trimming stripped 2 bases from V and 6 bases from J, with 8 bases between. Written as DNA, the CDR3 is TGTGCCAGCAGCTTACCGGACAGCGAGCAGTACTTC. Translation gives CASSLPDSEQYF.

The chain employs TRBV27 and TRBJ2-5; no firm D call. V lost 2 bases to trimming and J lost 5 bases, with 9 bases between them. The CDR3 has 13 residues. The germline CDR1 and CDR2 sequences are MNHEY and SMNVEV (reference sequence). The CDR3 coding sequence is TGTGCCAGCAGTTTAAATGGGCCGGAGACCCAGTACTTC. As protein: CASSLNGPETQYF.

This clone occurred a few times. The rearrangement joins TRBV7-6 to TRBJ2-5, with 9 nucleotides matching TRBD1. The J segment lost 5 bases and the V segment lost 5 bases, leaving 15 bases of the junction unmatched. The CDR3 has 17 residues. CDR1 SGHVS and CDR2 FNYEAQ come from the germline V gene. The CDR3 protein is CASSPTIGTGNSETQYF. CDR3 bases: TGTGCCAGCAGCCCCACGATAGGGACAGGGAATTCGGAGACCCAGTACTTC.

The chain employs TRBV21-1 and TRBJ2-1; the table gives TRBD2 as D, unverified against the DNA. TRBV21-1 constitutes a pseudogene. The CDR3 is 17 residues long. The DNA of the CDR3 is TGTGCCAGCAGCATCCCGGGACTAGCGGCCTCCTACAATGAGCAGTTCTTC. Its translation is CASSIPGLAASYNEQFF.

This chain links TRBV7-9 with TRBJ1-5; 8 nucleotides line up with TRBD1. This CDR3 has 16 amino acids. CDR1 and CDR2 (germline): SEHNR, FQNEAQ (reference sequence). With V trimmed by 4 bases and J by 0 bases, 5 bases remained unmatched. The DNA of the CDR3 is TGTGCCAGCAGCTCGGACAGGGCGGATAGCAATCAGCCCCAGCATTTT. It specifies CASSSDRADSNQPQHF.

This clone was seen a handful of times. The V call is TRBV7-9, the J call TRBJ2-3; 9 nucleotides align to TRBD2. The CDR3 is made up of 15 amino acids. J was trimmed by 1 base and V by 2 bases; bases with no gene match: 1. CDR1 is SEHNR, CDR2 FQNEAQ, per germline (reference sequence). The CDR3 sequence: CASSLPSGGTDTQYF. For the CDR3, the DNA is TGTGCCAGCAGCTTACCTAGCGGGGGCACAGATACGCAGTATTTT.

A remark on this clone: Other DNA sequences in the sample encode the same CDR3. The chain joins TRBV6-1 to TRBJ2-3, with 9 bases identical to TRBD1. Germline CDR1 reads MNHNS; CDR2 reads SASEGT. The CDR3 runs 14 residues. The trim removed 5 bases at V and 3 bases at J, leaving 3 bases unmatched. The CDR3 sequence: CASSTGTGTDTQYF. The CDR3 DNA is TGTGCCAGCAGTACCGGGACAGGGACAGATACGCAGTATTTT.

This chain connects TRBV4-1 to TRBJ2-2, with 8 bases fitting TRBD1. Per the germline V gene, CDR1 is MGHRA and CDR2 is YSYEKL. J gave up 6 bases and V 2 bases, and 17 bases lay outside the gene matches. CDR3 length: 19 residues. The CDR3 protein is CASSQKTQSGQGLPGELFF. The CDR3 DNA is TGCGCCAGCAGCCAAAAAACCCAGTCCGGACAGGGCTTACCCGGGGAGCTGTTTTTT.

The chain has TRBV7-9 and TRBJ1-1; unclear D gene. The CDR3 extends over 14 amino acids. Germline values: CDR1 SEHNR, CDR2 FQNEAQ (reference sequence). Trimming pared 0 bases from V and 4 bases from J, leaving 9 bases between. CDR3 sequence: CASSLAREGTEAFF. CDR3 DNA: TGTGCCAGCAGCTTAGCGCGTGAGGGCACTGAAGCTTTCTTT. Based on the CDR3 plus reference TRBV7-9 and TRBJ1-1, the full variable domain is DTGVSQNPRHKITKRGQNVTFRCDPISEHNRLYWYRQTLGQGPEFLTYFQNEAQLEKSRLLSDRFSAERPKGSFSTLEIQRTEQGDSAMYLCASSLAREGTEAFFGQGTRLTVV.

The chain is built from TRBV2 and TRBJ2-2, with D perhaps TRBD2 (6 bases). In germline, CDR1 is SNHLY, CDR2 FYNNEI. Between the trimmed V and J ends, which lost 7 bases and 1 base, there was a span of 13 bases. There are 15 residues in the CDR3. CDR3 coding DNA: TGTGCCAGCACCGGAGGGTCAGGGAACACCGGGGAGCTGTTTTTT. Amino acids: CASTGGSGNTGELFF.

The table lists this clone with a few counts. The chain is built from TRBV4-1 and TRBJ2-1; a possible D gene is TRBD2 (6 bases). This CDR3 region has 14 residues. Trimming shortened V by 2 bases and J by 6 bases, and 11 bases separated the two germline ends. Germline V gene sequence: CDR1 MGHRA, CDR2 YSYEKL. In nucleotides, the CDR3 is TGCGCCAGCAGCCAACCCCGGGAGCGCAATGAGCAGTTCTTC. The encoded protein is CASSQPRERNEQFF.

The chain combines TRBV18 with TRBJ1-5; 9 bases are a match to TRBD1. The CDR3 has 15 amino acids. V trimming: 6 bases; J trimming: 8 bases; junction bases outside the gene matches: 11. Germline lookup yields CDR1 KGHSH and CDR2 LQKENI. The CDR3 DNA reads TGTGCCAGCTCCCTTGTCCCGGGACAGGGAGAGCCCCAGCATTTT. Translation: CASSLVPGQGEPQHF.

This chain links TRBV2 with TRBJ1-1; tentative D call: TRBD1 (6 bases). The germline gives CDR1 SNHLY, CDR2 FYNNEI. CDR3 length: 13 amino acids. V lost 8 bases and J 0 bases, leaving 10 bases between the germline ends. CDR3 amino acids: CASGQLMNTEAFF. The CDR3, as DNA: TGTGCCAGCGGACAGTTGATGAACACTGAAGCTTTCTTT.

The sample holds a few counts of this clone. The DNA for the CDR3 is TGTGCCTGGAGTCTTGGGAGCAATCAGCCCCAGCATTTT. It yields the protein CAWSLGSNQPQHF. The rearrangement uses TRBV30 and TRBJ1-5, with D unclear. Per germline, CDR1 GTSNPN and CDR2 SVGIG (reference sequence). CDR3 length equals 13 residues. V was cut by 2 bases and J by 1 base, with 6 bases left in between.

On this clone itself: The same CDR3 also results from other DNA sequences found in this sample. This sequence joins TRBV4-2 and TRBJ2-1; TRBD2 aligns across 8 bases. The germline gives CDR1 LGHNA, CDR2 YNFKEQ. The CDR3 length is 15 residues. The J segment lost 2 bases and the V segment lost 1 base, leaving 1 base of the junction unmatched. This chain's CDR3 is CASSQAGGPYNEQFF. The CDR3 region has the DNA TGTGCCAGCAGCCAAGCGGGGGGGCCCTACAATGAGCAGTTCTTC.

This clone was recorded only once. This rearrangement joins TRBV18 to TRBJ2-3, with TRBD1 identical over 7 bases. The CDR3 has 15 residues. With V trimmed by 2 bases and J by 6 bases, 8 bases remained unmatched. CDR1 KGHSH and CDR2 LQKENI come from the germline V gene. CDR3 amino acids: CASSPTRQGADTQYF. In nucleotides, the CDR3 is TGTGCCAGCTCACCAACGAGACAGGGTGCCGATACGCAGTATTTT.

V is TRBV18 and J is TRBJ2-3; the D gene is possibly TRBD2 (5 bases). Trimming stripped 8 bases from V and 11 bases from J, with 20 bases between. This CDR3 region has 13 residues. Germline CDR1 and CDR2: KGHSH and LQKENI. In DNA form, the CDR3 reads TGTGCCAGCCCGCCTGGTACCGGGGAAGAGCAGTATTTT. Its translation is CASPPGTGEEQYF.

This clone has a single count. V usage is TRBV27 and J usage is TRBJ1-2, with TRBD1 matching 9 bases. Trimming took 5 bases from V and 2 from J; bases not matched to a gene: 6. CDR1 and CDR2 (germline): MNHEY, SMNVEV (reference sequence). There are 15 residues in the CDR3. The CDR3 DNA is TGTGCCAGCAGTAACCCCGGGACAGGGAACTATGGCTACACCTTC. It encodes CASSNPGTGNYGYTF.

The V gene is TRBV7-8, the J gene TRBJ1-4, with D possibly matching TRBD1 (5 bases). The CDR3 has 14 amino acids. Deletions cut 3 bases from V and 5 bases from J, with 10 bases between. Per germline, CDR1 SGHVS and CDR2 FQNEAQ. CDR3 residues: CASSFSRQNEKLFF. In DNA form, the CDR3 reads TGTGCCAGCAGCTTTTCTCGACAGAATGAAAAACTGTTTTTT.

This clone was counted between two and nine times. The chain links TRBV7-8 to TRBJ2-1; D gene ambiguous. CDR1 is SGHVS and CDR2 is FQNEAQ in the germline V gene. V was clipped by 1 base and J by 10 bases, with 17 bases between them. The CDR3 totals 15 residues. The CDR3 region has the DNA TGTGCCAGCAGCTTAGGATGGACCTCCGTCCGCGAGCAGTTCTTC. This gives the protein CASSLGWTSVREQFF.

There are a few counts of this clone. The chain links TRBV5-1 to TRBJ1-2; TRBD1 is a possible D gene (5 bases). CDR1 and CDR2 (germline): SGHRS, YFSETQ. Trimming shortened V by 7 bases and J by 4 bases, and 14 bases separated the two germline ends. This CDR3 is 13 amino acids long. The CDR3 loop is CASRPDRPYGYTF. In DNA, the CDR3 is TGCGCCAGCCGACCTGACAGACCCTATGGCTACACCTTC.

A few counts support this clone. V usage is TRBV11-2 and J usage is TRBJ2-2, with D uncertain. The germline gives CDR1 SGHAT, CDR2 FQNNGV. The V end lost 1 base, the J end lost 6 bases, and 0 bases lay between the germline ends. CDR3 length: 11 amino acids. CDR3 in amino acids: CASSLAGELFF. As DNA, the CDR3 is TGTGCCAGCAGCTTAGCCGGGGAGCTGTTTTTT.

This CDR3 reads CAFLSGGGDTQYF. DNA for the CDR3: TGTGCCTTCCTTAGCGGGGGAGGAGATACGCAGTATTTT. The genes are TRBV30 and TRBJ2-3; 9 nucleotides agree with TRBD2. Germline V gives CDR1 GTSNPN, CDR2 SVGIG (reference sequence). The CDR3 contains 13 residues. Trimming cost V 7 bases and J 5 bases; bases outside gene matches: 7.

J is TRBJ1-2 and V is TRBV7-9; D call uncertain. CDR1 SEHNR and CDR2 FQNEAQ come from the germline V gene (reference sequence). CDR3 length: 12 amino acids. Trimming left V 5 bases short and J 8 bases short, with 12 bases between. The CDR3 spells CASSPFAEGYTF. CDR3 nucleotides: TGTGCCAGCAGCCCATTCGCGGAAGGCTACACCTTC. Based on the CDR3 plus reference TRBV7-9 and TRBJ1-2, the full variable domain is DTGVSQNPRHKITKRGQNVTFRCDPISEHNRLYWYRQTLGQGPEFLTYFQNEAQLEKSRLLSDRFSAERPKGSFSTLEIQRTEQGDSAMYLCASSPFAEGYTFGSGTRLTVV.

This clone was observed a handful of times. The chain is built from TRBV7-9 and TRBJ2-3, with TRBD2 as a possible D gene (5 bases). The CDR3 extends over 14 amino acids. From germline, CDR1 is SEHNR and CDR2 FQNEAQ (reference sequence). Trimming left V 4 bases short and J 4 bases short, with 12 bases between. CDR3 coding DNA: TGTGCCAGCAGCTCGCCGGGGAGCTCAGATACGCAGTATTTT. Translating it yields CASSSPGSSDTQYF.

The chain uses TRBV18 and TRBJ2-4, with D uncertain. The CDR3 consists of 14 residues. V gave up 2 bases and J gave up 8 bases, with 13 bases separating them. Germline lookup yields CDR1 KGHSH and CDR2 LQKENI. The CDR3 nucleotides are TGTGCCAGCTCACCAAATCCAATTGAGGACATTCAGTACTTC. It yields the protein CASSPNPIEDIQYF.

Of note for this clone: Other nucleotide sequences in the sample specify the same CDR3. The V gene is TRBV30, the J gene TRBJ2-5; D could derive from TRBD1 or TRBD2 (6 bases each). The CDR3 spans 14 residues. Germline lookup yields CDR1 GTSNPN and CDR2 SVGIG (reference sequence). Trimming cost V 0 bases and J 5 bases, with 13 bases left between them. As DNA, the CDR3 is TGTGCCTGGAGTGTACTAGGAGGGGGGGAGACCCAGTACTTC. Translation gives CAWSVLGGGETQYF. The variable domain in full, completed from reference TRBV30 and TRBJ2-5, reads SQTIHQWPATLVQPVGSPLSLECTVEGTSNPNLYWYRQAAGRGLQLLFYSVGIGQISSEVPQNLSASRPQDRQFILSSKKLLLSDSGFYLCAWSVLGGGETQYFGPGTRLLVL.